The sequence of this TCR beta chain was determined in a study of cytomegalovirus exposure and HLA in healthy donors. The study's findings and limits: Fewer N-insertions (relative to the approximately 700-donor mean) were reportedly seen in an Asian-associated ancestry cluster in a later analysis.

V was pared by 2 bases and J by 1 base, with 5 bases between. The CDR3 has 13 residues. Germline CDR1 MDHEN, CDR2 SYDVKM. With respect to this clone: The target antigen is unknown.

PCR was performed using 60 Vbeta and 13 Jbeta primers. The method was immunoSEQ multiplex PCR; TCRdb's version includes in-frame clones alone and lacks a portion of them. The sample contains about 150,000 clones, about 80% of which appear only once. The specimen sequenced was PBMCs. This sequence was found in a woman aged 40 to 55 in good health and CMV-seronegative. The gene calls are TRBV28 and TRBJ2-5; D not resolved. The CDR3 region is CASSLVGQETQYF. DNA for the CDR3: TGTGCCAGCAGTTTAGTCGGCCAAGAGACCCAGTACTTC.